What follows are 24 T cell receptor beta chains derived from one specimen sequenced in a study of T cell clonality in common variable immunodeficiency. Produced via immunoSEQ multiplex PCR; TCRdb's table is partial and in-frame only. Singletons are absent from the sample, which has about 28,000 clones. Sequenced material: peripheral blood mononuclear cells. The receptors originated from a person aged 18 to 75 in good health.

This clone was found many times. The CDR3 end lies 3 residues beyond the end of the read and is filled in from the germline J gene. The chain recombines TRBV5-1 with TRBJ2-2; the match to TRBD2 covers 7 bases. The germline gives CDR1 SGHRS, CDR2 YFSETQ. CDR3 length: 14 residues. V trimming: 4 bases; J trimming: 5 bases; junction bases outside the gene matches: 5. CDR3 bases read: TGCGCCAGCAGCGGAACTAGCGCGACCGGGGAG. Translation gives CASSGTSATGE. The complete CDR3 sequence is CASSGTSATGELFF.

This clone was recorded at least ten times. The read ends 3 residues early relative to the CDR3; the germline J gene fills the gap. V and J are TRBV5-1 and TRBJ2-3, with D possibly matching TRBD1 (5 bases). The length of the CDR3 is 15 residues. V lost 0 bases, J lost 2 bases, and 10 bases lay in between. CDR1 is SGHRS, CDR2 YFSETQ, per germline. The CDR3 here is CASSLAPTDTDTQYF. The covered CDR3 bases are TGCGCCAGCAGCTTGGCTCCGACAGACACAGATACG. The full variable domain, completed using reference TRBV5-1 and TRBJ2-3, is KAGVTQTPRYLIKTRGQQVTLSCSPISGHRSVSWYQQTPGQGLQFLFEYFSETQRNKGNFPGRFSGRQFSNSRSEMNVSTLELGDSALYLCASSLAPTDTDTQYFGPGTRLTVL.

Many counts were recorded for this clone. CDR3 DNA, as far as it was read: TGCAGTGCTCCCCCCCCGGGACTAGCGGGGGGAGGTGGAAAGACC. Residues: CSAPPPGLAGGGGKT. The full CDR3 protein reads CSAPPPGLAGGGGKTQYF. The V gene is TRBV20-1, the J gene TRBJ2-5; 15 bases agree with TRBD2. The CDR3 end lies 3 residues beyond the end of the read and is filled in from the germline J gene. Germline-derived CDR1 and CDR2 are DFQATT and SNEGSKA (reference sequence). V was pared by 5 bases and J by 6 bases, with 16 bases of the junction left unmatched. The CDR3 length is 18 residues.

Many counts were recorded for this clone. The read comes to an end 3 residues before the CDR3 does, leaving the germline J gene to fill in the end. This rearrangement joins TRBV7-3 to TRBJ2-7; 7 positions agree with TRBD2. CDR1 is SGHTA, CDR2 FQGTGA, per germline. The V segment lost 4 bases and the J segment 4 bases; nucleotides outside the gene matches: 10. CDR3 length: 15 amino acids. Incomplete CDR3 DNA: TGTGCCAGCAGCTGGGCCCCTAGCGGAGAGTACGAG. Protein product: CASSWAPSGEYE. The CDR3 as a whole reads CASSWAPSGEYEQYF.

This clone was seen a few times. The sequenced fragment ends 3 residues before the CDR3 boundary, so the rest is inferred from the germline J gene. The chain couples TRBV18 to TRBJ2-3; TRBD1 matches 7 bases. The germline gives CDR1 KGHSH, CDR2 LQKENI. CDR3 size: 15 residues. Trimming removed 6 bases from V and 6 bases from J; junction bases left unmatched: 12. The part of the CDR3 DNA that was read is TGTGCCAGCTCGCCGACGACAGGGTACAGGGATACG. Protein: CASSPTTGYRDT. The CDR3, in full, reads CASSPTTGYRDTQYF.

This clone was recorded a few times. The CDR3 end falls 3 residues outside the read, so it is completed with the germline J gene. This sequence joins TRBV7-2 and TRBJ2-3, with TRBD2 as a possible D gene (5 bases). Germline assignment: CDR1 SGHTA and CDR2 FQGNSA. The CDR3 spans 14 residues. CDR3 loop: CASNLYGEPRTQYF. CDR3 bases read: TGTGCCAGCAACCTCTACGGGGAACCAAGGACG.

This clone was seen at least ten times. The CDR3 is cut off 3 residues early in the read; its end comes from the germline J gene. The V and J genes are TRBV28 and TRBJ2-7, with 7 positions matching TRBD2. Germline V CDR1 and CDR2: MDHEN, SYDVKM. Trimming took 6 bases from V and 3 from J; bases not matched to a gene: 8. The CDR3 loop spans 14 amino acids. The CDR3 loop reads CASRTLSGVYEQYF. The DNA read from the CDR3 is TGTGCCAGCAGGACTCTCAGCGGGGTCTACGAG.

This clone was observed at least ten times. The CDR3 end is not reached by the read, which stops 3 residues before it; the germline J gene fills it in. The chain has TRBV5-1 and TRBJ2-2; D unclear. This CDR3 is built from 15 residues. In germline, CDR1 is SGHRS, CDR2 YFSETQ. The DNA read from the CDR3 is TGCGCCAGCAGCTTTAGGGCAGAAGGGCCCCGACAG. Translated: CASSFRAEGPRQ. The full-length CDR3 reads as CASSFRAEGPRQLFF.

This clone was recorded many times. The CDR3 extends 3 residues past the end of the read, so its final part is completed from the germline J gene. The genes are TRBV2 and TRBJ2-3; TRBD1 aligns across 7 bases. The V gene's germline CDR1 is SNHLY and CDR2 FYNNEI. CDR3 length: 14 amino acids. The V segment lost 8 bases and the J segment 1 base; nucleotides outside the gene matches: 6. CDR3 loop: CASDRQGRTDTQYF. CDR3 DNA (partial): TGTGCCAGCGACAGACAGGGACGCACAGATACG.

There are many counts of this clone. The CDR3 end is not reached by the read, which stops 3 residues before it; the germline J gene fills it in. V gene TRBV11-3 combines with J gene TRBJ2-3, with D possibly matching TRBD2 (5 bases). CDR1 is SGHNT and CDR2 is YENEEA in the germline V gene. Trimming cost V 0 bases and J 4 bases, with 11 bases left between them. This CDR3 spans 15 amino acids. The CDR3 DNA, read in part, is TGTGCCAGCAGCTTAGATCACGGGGAAGCAGATACG. It specifies CASSLDHGEADT. The complete CDR3 protein is CASSLDHGEADTQYF.

This clone occurred many times. The missing CDR3 end, 3 residues past where the read stops, is filled in from the germline J gene. This sequence joins TRBV6-4 and TRBJ2-3; D possibly corresponds to TRBD2 (6 bases). Per germline, CDR1 MRHNA and CDR2 SNTAGT. V gave up 4 bases and J gave up 2 bases, with 13 bases separating them. The CDR3 runs to 15 residues. CDR3 loop: CASSATAGDTDTQYF. The covered CDR3 bases are TGTGCCAGCAGTGCCACAGCGGGTGACACAGATACG.

This clone was observed many times. The DNA ends 3 residues before the CDR3 does, and the rest of the CDR3 is filled in from the germline J gene. The chain is built from TRBV20-1 and TRBJ2-6, with D perhaps matching TRBD1 (5 bases). Trimming removed 5 bases from V and 1 base from J, with 9 bases in between. This CDR3 contains 14 residues. The germline CDR1 and CDR2 sequences are DFQATT and SNEGSKA (reference sequence). The CDR3 here is CSAGSGSGANVLTF. CDR3 bases read: TGCAGTGCTGGCTCAGGGTCTGGGGCCAACGTC.

This clone has a count of ten or more. The CDR3 is cut off 3 residues early in the read; its end comes from the germline J gene. The J gene is TRBJ2-7, the V gene TRBV20-1; tentative D call: TRBD2 (5 bases). The CDR3 length is 13 residues. Trimming took off 5 bases at V and 3 bases at J, with 14 bases between the two ends. CDR1 is DFQATT, CDR2 SNEGSKA, per germline (reference sequence). The part of the CDR3 DNA that was read is TGCAGTGCTCCCCACCCCAGCGGCTACGAG. Protein product: CSAPHPSGYE. From start to end, the CDR3 is CSAPHPSGYEQYF.

There are a few counts of this clone. The read halts 3 residues ahead of the CDR3 end, with the missing end drawn from the germline J gene. The rearrangement joins TRBV7-9 to TRBJ2-1; maybe TRBD1 (6 bases). In germline, CDR1 is SEHNR, CDR2 FQNEAQ (reference sequence). V was shortened by 7 bases and J by 5 bases, with 9 bases between the two germline ends. The CDR3 length is 12 residues. The sequenced CDR3 bases are TGTGCCAGCAAGGGGGTGCACAATGAG. Its translation: CASKGVHNE. The entire CDR3 protein reads CASKGVHNEQFF.

This clone was observed at least ten times. The DNA ends 3 residues before the CDR3 does, and the rest of the CDR3 is filled in from the germline J gene. This chain uses TRBV30 with TRBJ2-7, with D perhaps matching TRBD1 (7 bases). V lost 2 bases and J 1 base, leaving 15 bases between the germline ends. Germline V gene sequence: CDR1 GTSNPN, CDR2 SVGIG (reference sequence). This CDR3 is built from 15 residues. The CDR3 DNA, read in part, is TGTGCCTGGAGTAGGGCACCAGGGGGGTCCTACGAG. Translation: CAWSRAPGGSYE. The entire CDR3 protein reads CAWSRAPGGSYEQYF.

This clone has at least ten counts. The observed sequence ends 3 residues before the CDR3 terminus, with the missing tail filled in from the germline J gene. This chain links TRBV30 with TRBJ1-3; D unresolved. The CDR3 is made up of 13 amino acids. Per the germline V gene, CDR1 is GTSNPN and CDR2 is SVGIG (reference sequence). Trimming took 5 bases from V and 0 from J, leaving 8 bases between them. The covered CDR3 bases are TGTGCCTGGTTCAGATACTCTGGAAACACC. Its protein is CAWFRYSGNT. The full CDR3 is CAWFRYSGNTIYF.

This clone was seen ten or more times. The DNA read from the CDR3 is TGTGCCAGCAGTTTCAGGGGGCGCAGAGAAAAA. Translation gives CASSFRGRREK. The whole CDR3 protein is CASSFRGRREKLFF. The chain joins TRBV12-3 or TRBV12-4 to TRBJ1-4; 8 bases are a match to TRBD1. With the read ending 3 residues before the CDR3 end, the germline J gene is used to fill in that end. V lost 3 bases and J lost 8; bases outside the gene matches: 5. This CDR3 is built from 14 residues.

This clone has at least ten counts. The read ends 3 residues shy of where the CDR3 ends; the end is completed using the germline J gene. The rearrangement links TRBV6-2 or TRBV6-3 to TRBJ1-2; TRBD1 aligns across 8 bases. With 5 bases clipped from V and 5 bases from J, the junction kept 10 bases outside the gene matches. Germline V gene lookup returns CDR1 MNHEY and CDR2 SVGEGT. This CDR3 contains 15 residues. The CDR3: CASSEDRAYWYGYTF. The sequenced part of the CDR3 DNA is TGTGCCAGCAGTGAGGACAGGGCATATTGGTATGGC.

This clone was detected ten times or more. Read sequence stops 3 residues before the CDR3 end, and the germline J gene provides the missing end. V is TRBV20-1 and J is TRBJ2-2; tentative D call: TRBD1 (6 bases). This CDR3 region has 15 residues. CDR1 is DFQATT, CDR2 SNEGSKA, per germline (reference sequence). Here the CDR3 reads CSAGDTTSGANVLFF. The sequenced part of the CDR3 DNA is TGCAGTGCTGGGGACACCACCTCTGGGGCCAACGTG.

This clone came up many times. The read is 3 residues too short to cover the CDR3 end, so that end is filled in from the germline J gene. The chain carries TRBV12-3 or TRBV12-4 and TRBJ1-5; D perhaps matches TRBD1 (6 bases). The V and J ends lost 5 bases and 7 bases respectively, with 12 bases between them. This CDR3 contains 13 residues. The CDR3 sequence: CASSGTQGQPQHF. The part of the CDR3 DNA that was read is TGTGCCAGCAGTGGGACACAGGGCCAGCCC.

This clone came up many times. The read ends 3 residues early relative to the CDR3; the germline J gene fills the gap. This chain uses TRBV9 with TRBJ1-4, with 11 bases fitting TRBD1. The V gene end was trimmed by 2 bases and the J gene end by 5 bases; junction bases not matched to a gene: 2. The CDR3 contains 15 residues. Germline V gives CDR1 SGDLS, CDR2 YYNGEE. The CDR3 loop is CASSVGTGGNEKLFF. The CDR3 DNA, read in part, is TGTGCCAGCAGCGTGGGGACAGGGGGAAATGAAAAA.

This clone was recorded many times. The read is 3 residues too short to cover the CDR3 end, so that end is filled in from the germline J gene. The rearrangement uses TRBV7-6 and TRBJ2-3; TRBD1 is a possible D gene (5 bases). Looked up from germline, CDR1 is SGHVS and CDR2 is FNYEAQ. This CDR3 contains 15 residues. V lost 1 base and J 2 bases, leaving 10 bases between the germline ends. CDR3 bases read: TGTGCCAGCAGCTTAGAAGCAGGGTTCACAGATACG. It is translated as CASSLEAGFTDT. The CDR3 as a whole reads CASSLEAGFTDTQYF.

This clone has only a few counts. Compared with germline, one end of the junction differs, possibly owing to a read error. The CDR3 is CASSLDGGNQETQYF. The DNA read from the CDR3 is TGTGCTAGCAGCTTAGACGGGGGGAACCAAGAGACC. The genes are TRBV7-7 and TRBJ2-5; 7 nucleotides agree with TRBD2. The CDR3 extends 3 residues past the end of the read, so its final part is completed from the germline J gene. Germline CDR1 reads SSHAT; CDR2 reads FNYEAQ (reference sequence). The CDR3 loop spans 15 amino acids. The full variable domain, in which reference TRBV7-7 and TRBJ2-5 provide the parts outside the CDR3, is GAGVSQSPRYKVTKRGQDVTLRCDPISSHATLYWYQQALGQGPEFLTYFNYEAQPDKSGLPSDRFSAERPEGSISTLTIQRTEQRDSAMYRCASSLDGGNQETQYFGPGTRLLVL.

Ten or more counts support this clone. The read is 3 residues too short to cover the CDR3 end, so that end is filled in from the germline J gene. The rearrangement uses TRBV5-1 and TRBJ1-2; 8 nucleotides match TRBD1. The trim removed 4 bases at V and 4 bases at J, leaving 3 bases unmatched. The CDR3 runs to 13 residues. Germline V gives CDR1 SGHRS, CDR2 YFSETQ. The CDR3 region is CASSRDRGYGYTF. CDR3 DNA, as far as it was read: TGCGCCAGCAGCAGAGACAGGGGCTATGGC.